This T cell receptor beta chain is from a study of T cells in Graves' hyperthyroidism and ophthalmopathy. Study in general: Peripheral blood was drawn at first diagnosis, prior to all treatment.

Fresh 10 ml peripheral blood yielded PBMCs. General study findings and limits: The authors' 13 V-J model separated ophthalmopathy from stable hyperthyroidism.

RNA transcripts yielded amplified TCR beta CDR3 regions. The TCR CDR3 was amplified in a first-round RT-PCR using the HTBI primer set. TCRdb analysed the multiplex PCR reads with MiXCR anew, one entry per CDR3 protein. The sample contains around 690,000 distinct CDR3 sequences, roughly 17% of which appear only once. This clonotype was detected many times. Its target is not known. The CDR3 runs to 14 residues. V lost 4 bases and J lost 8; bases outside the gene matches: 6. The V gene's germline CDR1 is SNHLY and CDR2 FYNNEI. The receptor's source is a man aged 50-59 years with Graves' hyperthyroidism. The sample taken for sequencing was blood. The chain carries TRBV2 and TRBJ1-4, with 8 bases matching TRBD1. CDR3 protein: CASSGGTGGEKLFF. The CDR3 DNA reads TGTGCCAGCAGTGGGGGGACAGGTGGCGAAAAACTGTTTTTT.